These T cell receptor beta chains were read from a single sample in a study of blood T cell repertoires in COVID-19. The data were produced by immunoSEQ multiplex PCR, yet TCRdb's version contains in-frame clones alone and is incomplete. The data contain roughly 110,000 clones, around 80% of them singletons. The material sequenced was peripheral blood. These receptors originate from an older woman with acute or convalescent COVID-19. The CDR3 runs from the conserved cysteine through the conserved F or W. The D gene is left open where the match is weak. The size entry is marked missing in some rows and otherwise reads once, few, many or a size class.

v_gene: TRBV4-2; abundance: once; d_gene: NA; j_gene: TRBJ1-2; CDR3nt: TGTGCCAGCAGCCAAGAAGGAGTTAACTATGGCTACACCTTC; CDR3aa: CASSQEGVNYGYTF
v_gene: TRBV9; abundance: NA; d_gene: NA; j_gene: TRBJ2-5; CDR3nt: TGTGCCAGCAGCGTAGCTACCCAGGGCGGAGAGACCCAGTACTTC; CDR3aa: CASSVATQGGETQYF
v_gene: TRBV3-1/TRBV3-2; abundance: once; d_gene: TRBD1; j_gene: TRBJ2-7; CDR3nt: TGTGCCAGCAGCCAGGTGGGACAGGGTTCCGAGCAGTACTTC; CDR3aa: CASSQVGQGSEQYF
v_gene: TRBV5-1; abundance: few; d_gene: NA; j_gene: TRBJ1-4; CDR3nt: TGCGCCAGCAGCTTGGCCCGGGGGTCTAATGAAAAACTGTTTTTT; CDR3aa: CASSLARGSNEKLFF
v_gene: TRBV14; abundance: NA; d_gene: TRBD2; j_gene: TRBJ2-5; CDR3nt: TGTGCCAGCAGCCGGGTAGCGGGAAGGAGGGAGACCCAGTACTTC; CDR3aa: CASSRVAGRRETQYF
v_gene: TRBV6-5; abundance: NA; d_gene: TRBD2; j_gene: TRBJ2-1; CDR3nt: TGTGCCAGCGGCCGACTAGCGGGACTAGGGAATGAGCAGTTCTTC; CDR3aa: CASGRLAGLGNEQFF
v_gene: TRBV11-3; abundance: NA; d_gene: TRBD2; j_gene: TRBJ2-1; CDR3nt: TGTGCCAGCAGCTTACAGCGGGAGGTTGGTGAGCAGTTCTTC; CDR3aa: CASSLQREVGEQFF
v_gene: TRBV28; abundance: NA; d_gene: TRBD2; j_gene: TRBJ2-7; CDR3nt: TGTGCCACCGGACTAGCGGGATTCTACGAGCAGTACTTC; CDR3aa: CATGLAGFYEQYF
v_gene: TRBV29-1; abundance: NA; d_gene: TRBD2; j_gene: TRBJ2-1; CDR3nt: TGCAGCGCTGGGACTAGCGGGAGCCCCAGCCCCAATGAGCAGTTCTTC; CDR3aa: CSAGTSGSPSPNEQFF
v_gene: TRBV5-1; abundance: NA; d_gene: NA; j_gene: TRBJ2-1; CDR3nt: TGCGCCAGCAGCCCTACCGGACAGCTACAGTTCTTC; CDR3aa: CASSPTGQLQFF